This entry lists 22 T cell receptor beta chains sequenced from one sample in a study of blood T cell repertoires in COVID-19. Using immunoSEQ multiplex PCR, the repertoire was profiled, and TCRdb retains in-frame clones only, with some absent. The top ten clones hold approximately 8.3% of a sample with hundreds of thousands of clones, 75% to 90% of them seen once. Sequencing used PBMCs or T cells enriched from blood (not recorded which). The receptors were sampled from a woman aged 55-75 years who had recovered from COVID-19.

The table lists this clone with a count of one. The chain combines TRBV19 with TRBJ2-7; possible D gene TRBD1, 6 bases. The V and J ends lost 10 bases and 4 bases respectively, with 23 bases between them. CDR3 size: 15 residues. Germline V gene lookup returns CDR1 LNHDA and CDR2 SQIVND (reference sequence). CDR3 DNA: TGTGCCAATACCCTACTTCAGGGGCGCGGTTACGAGCAGTACTTC. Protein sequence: CANTLLQGRGYEQYF.

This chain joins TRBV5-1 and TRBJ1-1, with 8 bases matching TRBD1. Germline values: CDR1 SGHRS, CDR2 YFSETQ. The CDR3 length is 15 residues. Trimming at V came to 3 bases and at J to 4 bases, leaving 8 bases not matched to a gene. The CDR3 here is CASSSLGQELTEAFF. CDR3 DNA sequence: TGCGCCAGCAGCTCACTGGGACAGGAGCTCACTGAAGCTTTCTTT.

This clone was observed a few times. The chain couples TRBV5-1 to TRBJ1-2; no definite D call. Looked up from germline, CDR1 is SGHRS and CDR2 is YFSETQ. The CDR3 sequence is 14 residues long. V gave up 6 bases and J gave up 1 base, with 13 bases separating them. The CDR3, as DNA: TGCGCCAGCAACCTCGGCGGAGATAACTATGGCTACACCTTC. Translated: CASNLGGDNYGYTF.

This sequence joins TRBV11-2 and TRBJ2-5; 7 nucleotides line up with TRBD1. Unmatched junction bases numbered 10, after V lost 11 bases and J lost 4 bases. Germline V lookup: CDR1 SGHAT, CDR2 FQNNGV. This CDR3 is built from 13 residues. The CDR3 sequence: CAGSGRGRETQYF. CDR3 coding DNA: TGTGCCGGATCAGGCAGGGGGAGAGAGACCCAGTACTTC.

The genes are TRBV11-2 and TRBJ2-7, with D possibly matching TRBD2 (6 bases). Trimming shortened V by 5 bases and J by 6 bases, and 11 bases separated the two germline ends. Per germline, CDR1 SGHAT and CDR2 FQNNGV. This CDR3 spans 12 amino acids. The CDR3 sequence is CASSPGGSEQYV. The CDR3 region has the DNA TGTGCCAGCAGCCCCGGGGGTAGCGAGCAGTACGTC.

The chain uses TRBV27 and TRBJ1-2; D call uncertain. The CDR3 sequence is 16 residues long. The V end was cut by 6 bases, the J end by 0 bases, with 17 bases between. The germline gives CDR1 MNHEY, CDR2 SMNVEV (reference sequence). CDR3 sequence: CASRLASWASNYGYTF. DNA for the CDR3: TGTGCCAGCAGACTGGCCTCCTGGGCCTCTAACTATGGCTACACCTTC.

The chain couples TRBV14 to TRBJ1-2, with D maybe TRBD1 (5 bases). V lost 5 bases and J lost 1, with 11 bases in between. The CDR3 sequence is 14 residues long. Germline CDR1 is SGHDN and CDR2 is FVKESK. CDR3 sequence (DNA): TGTGCCAGCAGCGCGACAGTGAATAACTATGGCTACACCTTC. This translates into CASSATVNNYGYTF.

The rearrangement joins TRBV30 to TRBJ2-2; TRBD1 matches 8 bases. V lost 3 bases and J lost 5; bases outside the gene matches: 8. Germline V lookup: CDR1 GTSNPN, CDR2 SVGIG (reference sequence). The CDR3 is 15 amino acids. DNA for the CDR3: TGTGCCTGGAGGCAGGGGGCTAAGTGGACCGGGGAGCTGTTTTTT. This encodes CAWRQGAKWTGELFF.

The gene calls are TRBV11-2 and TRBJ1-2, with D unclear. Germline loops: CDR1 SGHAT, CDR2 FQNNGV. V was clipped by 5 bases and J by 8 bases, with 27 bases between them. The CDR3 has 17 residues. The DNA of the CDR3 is TGTGCCAGCAGCCCATCCCCCATGCACCGGGAATTAGAAGGCTACACCTTC. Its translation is CASSPSPMHRELEGYTF. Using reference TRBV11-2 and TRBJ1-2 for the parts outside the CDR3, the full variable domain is EAGVAQSPRYKIIEKRQSVAFWCNPISGHATLYWYQQILGQGPKLLIQFQNNGVVDDSQLPKDRFSAERLKGVDSTLKIQPAKLEDSAVYLCASSPSPMHRELEGYTFGSGTRLTVV.

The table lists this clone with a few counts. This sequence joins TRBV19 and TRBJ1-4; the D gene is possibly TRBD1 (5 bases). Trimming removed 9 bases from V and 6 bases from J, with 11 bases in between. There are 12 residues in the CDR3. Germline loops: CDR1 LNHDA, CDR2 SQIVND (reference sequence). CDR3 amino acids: CASSRGYEKLFF. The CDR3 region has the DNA TGTGCCAGCTCCCGGGGGTATGAAAAACTGTTTTTT.

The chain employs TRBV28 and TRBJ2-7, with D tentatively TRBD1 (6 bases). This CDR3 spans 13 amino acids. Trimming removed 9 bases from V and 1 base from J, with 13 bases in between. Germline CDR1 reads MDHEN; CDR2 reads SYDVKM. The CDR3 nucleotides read TGTGCCAGTTCGACAGGCAATTCCTACGAGCAGTACTTC. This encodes CASSTGNSYEQYF. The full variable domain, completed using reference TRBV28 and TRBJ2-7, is DVKVTQSSRYLVKRTGEKVFLECVQDMDHENMFWYRQDPGLGLRLIYFSYDVKMKEKGDIPEGYSVSREKKERFSLILESASTNQTSMYLCASSTGNSYEQYFGPGTRLTVT.

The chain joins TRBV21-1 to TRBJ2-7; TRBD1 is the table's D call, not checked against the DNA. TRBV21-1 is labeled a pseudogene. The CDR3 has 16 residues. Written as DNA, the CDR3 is TGTGCCAGCAGCAATATTCTAAGACAGGGAGCTCACGAGCAGTACGTC. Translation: CASSNILRQGAHEQYV.

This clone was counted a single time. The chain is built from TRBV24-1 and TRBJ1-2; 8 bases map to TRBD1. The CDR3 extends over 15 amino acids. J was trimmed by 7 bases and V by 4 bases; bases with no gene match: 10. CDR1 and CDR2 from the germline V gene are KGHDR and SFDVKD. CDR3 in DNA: TGTGCCACCAGTGACAACAGGGGGGGGTACCGTGGCTACACCTTC. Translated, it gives CATSDNRGGYRGYTF.

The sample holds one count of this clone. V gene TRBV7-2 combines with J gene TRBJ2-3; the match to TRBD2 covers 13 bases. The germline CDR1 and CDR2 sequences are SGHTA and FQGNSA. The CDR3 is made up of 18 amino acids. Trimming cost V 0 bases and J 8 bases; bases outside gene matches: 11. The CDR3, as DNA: TGTGCCAGCAGCTTAGCTTCAGGACTAGCGGGGGCCCGCGGTACGCAGTATTTT. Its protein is CASSLASGLAGARGTQYF.

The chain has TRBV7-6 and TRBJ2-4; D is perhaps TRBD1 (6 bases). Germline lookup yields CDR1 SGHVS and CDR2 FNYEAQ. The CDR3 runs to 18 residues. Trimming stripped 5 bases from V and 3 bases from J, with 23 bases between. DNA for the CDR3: TGTGCCAGCAGCCCCGTGATGGGGGCGAAAAAAGACAAAAACATTCAGTACTTC. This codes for CASSPVMGAKKDKNIQYF.

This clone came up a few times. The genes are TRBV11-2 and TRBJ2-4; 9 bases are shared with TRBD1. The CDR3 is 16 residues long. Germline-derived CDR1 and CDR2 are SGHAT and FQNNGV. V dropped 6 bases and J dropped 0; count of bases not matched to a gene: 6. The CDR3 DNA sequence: TGTGCCAGCAGGCCTACAGGGGGCCTAGCCAAAAACATTCAGTACTTC. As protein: CASRPTGGLAKNIQYF.

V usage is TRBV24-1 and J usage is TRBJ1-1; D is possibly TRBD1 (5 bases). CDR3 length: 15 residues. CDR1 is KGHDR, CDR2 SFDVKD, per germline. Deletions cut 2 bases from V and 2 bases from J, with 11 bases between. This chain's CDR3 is CATSDSGRPNTEAFF. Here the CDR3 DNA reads TGTGCCACCAGTGATTCAGGGCGACCCAACACTGAAGCTTTCTTT.

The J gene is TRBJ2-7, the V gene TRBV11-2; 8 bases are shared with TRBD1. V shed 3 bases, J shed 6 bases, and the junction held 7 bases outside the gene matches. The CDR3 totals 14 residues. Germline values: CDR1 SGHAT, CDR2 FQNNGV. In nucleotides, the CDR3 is TGTGCCAGCAGCTTGGACAGGGAGGTCGGCGAGCAGTACTTC. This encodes CASSLDREVGEQYF.

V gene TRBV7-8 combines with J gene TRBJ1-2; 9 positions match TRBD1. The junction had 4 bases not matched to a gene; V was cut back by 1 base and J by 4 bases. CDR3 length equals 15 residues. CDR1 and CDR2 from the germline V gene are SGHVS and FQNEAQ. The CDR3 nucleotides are TGTGCCAGCAGCTTAGGCGGACAGGGGATCTATGGCTACACCTTC. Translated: CASSLGGQGIYGYTF. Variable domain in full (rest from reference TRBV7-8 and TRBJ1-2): GAGVSQSPRYKVAKRGQDVALRCDPISGHVSLFWYQQALGQGPEFLTYFQNEAQLDKSGLPSDRFFAERPEGSVSTLKIQRTQQEDSAVYLCASSLGGQGIYGYTFGSGTRLTVV.

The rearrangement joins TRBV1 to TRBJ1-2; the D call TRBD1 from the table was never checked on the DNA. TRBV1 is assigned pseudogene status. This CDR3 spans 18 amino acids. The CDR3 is CTSSQIDRDLPVYYGYTF. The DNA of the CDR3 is TGCACCAGCAGCCAGATAGACAGGGACCTCCCGGTTTACTATGGCTACACCTTC.

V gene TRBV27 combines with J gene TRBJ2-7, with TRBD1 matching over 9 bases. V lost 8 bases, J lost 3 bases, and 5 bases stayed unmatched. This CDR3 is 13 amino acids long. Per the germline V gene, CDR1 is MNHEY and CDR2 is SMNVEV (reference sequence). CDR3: CASSRTGVYEQYF. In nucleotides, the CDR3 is TGTGCCAGCTCACGGACAGGGGTCTACGAGCAGTACTTC.

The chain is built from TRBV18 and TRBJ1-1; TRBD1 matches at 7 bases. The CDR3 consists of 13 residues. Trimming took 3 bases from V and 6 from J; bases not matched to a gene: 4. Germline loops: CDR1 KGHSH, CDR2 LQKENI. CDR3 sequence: CASSPEQGSEAFF. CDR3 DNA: TGTGCCAGCTCACCCGAACAGGGGTCTGAAGCTTTCTTT.